These 18 T cell receptor beta chains share one sample of origin, sequenced in a study of vaccination and CD4 T cells after COVID-19. Treatment reported: roughly ten-day PBMC culture with coronavirus spike peptide pools or control peptides (ViraFEST assay). No antigen is known for these receptors. The assay that was used to sequence DNA from cultured CD4+ T cells was the Oncomine TCR Beta short-read assay. TCRdb itself ran the PCR reads through MiXCR, one entry per CDR3 protein. In the table there are approximately 14,000 distinct CDR3 sequences, roughly 53% of which are singletons. Sequenced here: CD4+ T cells from blood, cultured in vitro, sampled before SARS-CoV-2 vaccination. All receptors derive from a human donor who had recovered from COVID-19.

The chain uses TRBV11-2 and TRBJ2-7, with unresolved D. CDR3 length equals 14 residues. V was pared by 3 bases and J by 4 bases, with 13 bases between. Germline CDR1 reads SGHAT; CDR2 reads FQNNGV. CDR3 nucleotide sequence: TGTGCCAGCAGCTTGACCAGGAAAGGTTACGAGCAGTACTTC. The encoded protein is CASSLTRKGYEQYF. Full variable domain (outside the CDR3, taken from reference TRBV11-2 and TRBJ2-7): EAGVAQSPRYKIIEKRQSVAFWCNPISGHATLYWYQQILGQGPKLLIQFQNNGVVDDSQLPKDRFSAERLKGVDSTLKIQPAKLEDSAVYLCASSLTRKGYEQYFGPGTRLTVT.

The chain couples TRBV28 to TRBJ1-2; 8 bases are shared with TRBD1. The CDR3 length is 12 residues. CDR1 and CDR2 (germline): MDHEN, SYDVKM. Losses at the gene ends were 6 bases for V and 4 bases for J; bases not matched to a gene: 1. The CDR3 is CASRGTGYGYTF. The CDR3 region has the DNA TGTGCCAGCAGGGGGACAGGCTATGGCTACACCTTC.

V is TRBV7-2 and J is TRBJ1-2, with D unresolved. Trimming pared 4 bases from V and 7 bases from J, leaving 13 bases between. The CDR3 spans 13 residues. Germline V lookup: CDR1 SGHTA, CDR2 FQGNSA. The CDR3 protein is CASSSSLEGGYTF. In DNA, the CDR3 is TGTGCCAGCAGCTCCTCTTTAGAGGGTGGCTACACCTTC.

The chain recombines TRBV6-2 or TRBV6-3 with TRBJ2-5; 12 positions match TRBD1. V was clipped by 6 bases and J by 2 bases; unmatched bases: 4. Germline V gene sequence: CDR1 MNHEY, CDR2 SVGEGT. The CDR3 runs to 15 residues. CDR3 coding DNA: TGTGCCAGCAGACGGGACAGGGGGCCTCAAGAGACCCAGTACTTC. The encoded protein is CASRRDRGPQETQYF.

This sequence joins TRBV6-2 or TRBV6-3 and TRBJ1-5; weak D call: TRBD1 (6 bases). V was cut by 5 bases and J by 7 bases, with 12 bases left in between. CDR1 is MNHEY and CDR2 is SVGEGT in the germline V gene. CDR3 length equals 13 residues. CDR3: CASSRGGGQPQHF. In DNA form, the CDR3 reads TGTGCCAGCAGTCGAGGGGGTGGGCAGCCCCAGCATTTT.

In this sample, this clonotype turned up a few times. The DNA of the CDR3 is TGTGCCAGCAGCTTAGGTTGGGTGAACACTGAAGCTTTCTTT. This sequence encodes CASSLGWVNTEAFF. The genes are TRBV7-3 and TRBJ1-1; D call uncertain. Deletions cut 2 bases from V and 0 bases from J, with 7 bases between. CDR1 SGHTA and CDR2 FQGTGA come from the germline V gene. This CDR3 has 14 residues.

J is TRBJ1-1 and V is TRBV6-1; TRBD1 matches at 11 bases. Germline V gene lookup returns CDR1 MNHNS and CDR2 SASEGT. V was pared by 7 bases and J by 7 bases, with 8 bases of the junction left unmatched. The CDR3 is 14 residues long. The CDR3 protein is CASTQGTGGSEAFF. CDR3 sequence (DNA): TGTGCCAGCACCCAAGGGACAGGGGGGAGTGAAGCTTTCTTT.

This clonotype was detected a few times. This chain joins TRBV20-1 and TRBJ1-1; possible D gene TRBD1, 6 bases. CDR1 is DFQATT, CDR2 SNEGSKA, per germline (reference sequence). The V end was cut by 7 bases, the J end by 0 bases, with 15 bases between. The CDR3 totals 14 residues. The CDR3 loop reads CSVQGSLMNTEAFF. The CDR3 DNA follows: TGCAGTGTACAGGGCTCTCTAATGAACACTGAAGCTTTCTTT.

This clonotype was picked up a small number of times. This rearrangement joins TRBV6-1 to TRBJ1-1; D is ambiguous. This CDR3 contains 14 residues. V was shortened by 5 bases and J by 4 bases, with 14 bases between the two germline ends. From germline, CDR1 is MNHNS and CDR2 SASEGT. The CDR3 reads CASSQSRLSTEAFF. The CDR3 DNA reads as TGTGCCAGCAGTCAGTCCAGGTTATCCACTGAAGCTTTCTTT.

The chain combines TRBV20-1 with TRBJ1-1; D is perhaps TRBD1 (6 bases). Germline lookup yields CDR1 DFQATT and CDR2 SNEGSKA (reference sequence). V was trimmed by 5 bases and J by 0 bases, leaving 19 bases between them. This CDR3 has 16 amino acids. The CDR3 sequence is CSAGAYLGTMNTEAFF. The DNA for the CDR3 is TGCAGTGCTGGAGCCTACCTCGGGACAATGAACACTGAAGCTTTCTTT.

This clonotype was recorded a few times. Written as DNA, the CDR3 is TGTGCCAGCGCCCTGGGGCGCGAGCAGTACTTC. Its protein is CASALGREQYF. This chain connects TRBV6-1 to TRBJ2-7; possibly TRBD1 for D (5 bases). Between the trimmed V and J ends, which lost 8 bases and 6 bases, there was a span of 11 bases. This CDR3 is 11 amino acids long. Germline CDR1 MNHNS, CDR2 SASEGT.

The chain couples TRBV20-1 to TRBJ2-3; D may be TRBD2 (6 bases). V was pared by 6 bases and J by 5 bases, with 18 bases between. In germline, CDR1 is DFQATT, CDR2 SNEGSKA (reference sequence). The CDR3 contains 14 residues. For the CDR3, the DNA is TGCAGTGCGAGGGCTTGGAAGGAGGGAGATACGCAGTATTTT. This gives the protein CSARAWKEGDTQYF.

The chain is built from TRBV27 and TRBJ1-6, with D possibly TRBD1 on 5 matching bases. The V end was cut by 2 bases, the J end by 10 bases, with 18 bases between. This CDR3 contains 16 residues. The V gene's germline CDR1 is MNHEY and CDR2 SMNVEV (reference sequence). CDR3 bases: TGTGCCAGCAGTTTACGGAGGAGAGGGGATCGATCACCCCTCCACTTT. It specifies CASSLRRRGDRSPLHF.

The gene calls are TRBV20-1 and TRBJ1-6; 8 nucleotides match TRBD1. This CDR3 spans 17 amino acids. Germline V gene data show CDR1 as DFQATT and CDR2 as SNEGSKA (reference sequence). V shed 0 bases, J shed 9 bases, and the junction held 13 bases outside the gene matches. The CDR3 DNA reads as TGCAGTGCTAGAGATACCGGACAGGGCCTCATTGGTTCACCCCTCCACTTT. It specifies CSARDTGQGLIGSPLHF.

There are a few counts of this clonotype. V and J are TRBV29-1 and TRBJ1-1; possible D gene TRBD1, 5 bases. CDR1 and CDR2 (germline): SQVTM, ANQGSEA. The CDR3 loop spans 14 amino acids. V lost 6 bases and J lost 1, with 15 bases in between. This CDR3 reads CSVQQGTANTEAFF. The CDR3 bases are TGCAGCGTCCAACAAGGGACGGCGAACACTGAAGCTTTCTTT.

The rearrangement links TRBV28 to TRBJ1-5, with 11 bases lining up with TRBD1. The CDR3 contains 14 residues. Germline V gene sequence: CDR1 MDHEN, CDR2 SYDVKM. V lost 3 bases, J lost 5 bases, and 0 bases stayed unmatched. The CDR3 region is CASSLDRGHQPQHF. The CDR3 coding sequence is TGTGCCAGCAGTTTGGACAGGGGGCATCAGCCCCAGCATTTT.

The rearrangement joins TRBV7-2 to TRBJ2-1; D perhaps matches TRBD2 (6 bases). Between the trimmed V and J ends, which lost 0 bases and 5 bases, there was a span of 11 bases. The CDR3 has 15 residues. Looked up from germline, CDR1 is SGHTA and CDR2 is FQGNSA. The DNA of the CDR3 is TGTGCCAGCAGCTTAGCGGGGGGACCCGACAATGAGCAGTTCTTC. Translation: CASSLAGGPDNEQFF.

V usage is TRBV29-1 and J usage is TRBJ1-3; D unresolved. This CDR3 comprises 13 residues. The germline V gene has CDR1 SQVTM and CDR2 ANQGSEA. The germline V and J ends were trimmed by 5 bases and 0 bases, with 8 bases remaining between them. The CDR3 protein is CSVKTTSGNTIYF. The CDR3, as DNA: TGCAGCGTTAAGACCACCTCTGGAAACACCATATATTTT.